This T cell receptor beta chain was sequenced in a study of T cell responses to AZD1222 COVID-19 vaccine. Study observations and caveats: It should be noted that donors were predominantly white British and more often female, and clonal diversity was possibly underestimated.

Assay used: immunoSEQ multiplex PCR; TCRdb lists only in-frame clones, some missing. The sample shows some 64,000 clones, 87% of them seen only once. This CDR3 has 15 amino acids. Trimming removed 4 bases from V and 7 bases from J; junction bases left unmatched: 10. The germline CDR1 and CDR2 sequences are SNHLY and FYNNEI. In regard to this clone: Antigen specificity is unknown.

The chain recombines TRBV2 with TRBJ2-1; 7 nucleotides match TRBD2. The sequenced sample was peripheral blood, obtained on day 0 of AZD1222 vaccination. This receptor was obtained from an adult in good health. CDR3 loop: CASSGQGGSNNEQFF. CDR3 nucleotides: TGTGCCAGCAGTGGTCAGGGCGGGAGTAATAATGAGCAGTTCTTC.